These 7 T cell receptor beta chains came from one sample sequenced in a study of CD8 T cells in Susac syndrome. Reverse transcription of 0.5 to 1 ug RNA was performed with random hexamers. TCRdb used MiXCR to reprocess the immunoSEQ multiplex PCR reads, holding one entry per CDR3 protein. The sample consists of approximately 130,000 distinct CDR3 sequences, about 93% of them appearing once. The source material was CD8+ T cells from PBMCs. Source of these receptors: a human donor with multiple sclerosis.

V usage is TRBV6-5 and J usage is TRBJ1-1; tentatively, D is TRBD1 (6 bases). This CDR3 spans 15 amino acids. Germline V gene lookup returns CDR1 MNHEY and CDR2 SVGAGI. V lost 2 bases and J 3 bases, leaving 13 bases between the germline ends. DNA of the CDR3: TGTGCCAGCAGTTACATCGGCAGGGGTGACACTGAAGCTTTCTTT. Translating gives CASSYIGRGDTEAFF.

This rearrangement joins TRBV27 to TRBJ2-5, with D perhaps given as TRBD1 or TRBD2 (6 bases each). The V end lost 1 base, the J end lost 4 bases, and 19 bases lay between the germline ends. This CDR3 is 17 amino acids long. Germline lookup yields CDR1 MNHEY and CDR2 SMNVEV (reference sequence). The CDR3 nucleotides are TGTGCCAGCAGTTTATTAACCCCCTCAGGAGGGGGAGAGACCCAGTACTTC. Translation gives CASSLLTPSGGGETQYF.

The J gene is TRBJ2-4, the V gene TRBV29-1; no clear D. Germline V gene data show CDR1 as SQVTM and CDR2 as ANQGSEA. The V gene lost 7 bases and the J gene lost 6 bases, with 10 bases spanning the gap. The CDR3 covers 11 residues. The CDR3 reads CSAPAGNIQYF. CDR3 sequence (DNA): TGCAGCGCTCCGGCCGGAAACATTCAGTACTTC.

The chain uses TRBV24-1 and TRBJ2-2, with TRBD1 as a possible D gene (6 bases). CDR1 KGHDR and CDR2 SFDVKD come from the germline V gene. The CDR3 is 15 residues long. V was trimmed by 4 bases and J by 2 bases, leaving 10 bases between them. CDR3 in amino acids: CATSEGDTNTGELFF. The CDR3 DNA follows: TGTGCCACCAGTGAAGGGGACACTAACACCGGGGAGCTGTTTTTT.

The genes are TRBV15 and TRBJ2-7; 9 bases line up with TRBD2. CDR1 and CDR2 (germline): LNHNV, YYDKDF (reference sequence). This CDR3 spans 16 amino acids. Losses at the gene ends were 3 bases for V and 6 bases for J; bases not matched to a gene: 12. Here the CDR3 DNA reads TGTGCCACCAGCAGTGCCCCGGGGCTAGCGGGGACCGAGCAGTACTTC. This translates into CATSSAPGLAGTEQYF.

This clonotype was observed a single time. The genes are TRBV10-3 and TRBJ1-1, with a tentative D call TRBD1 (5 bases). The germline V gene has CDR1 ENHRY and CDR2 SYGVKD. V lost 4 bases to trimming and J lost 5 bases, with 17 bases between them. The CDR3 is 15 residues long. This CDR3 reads CAISGEQGGWTEAFF. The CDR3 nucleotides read TGTGCCATCAGTGGGGAGCAGGGAGGGTGGACTGAAGCTTTCTTT.

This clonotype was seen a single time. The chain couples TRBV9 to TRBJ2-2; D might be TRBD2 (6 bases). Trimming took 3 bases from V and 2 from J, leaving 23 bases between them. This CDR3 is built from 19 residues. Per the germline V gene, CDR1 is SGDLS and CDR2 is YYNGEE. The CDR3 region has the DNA TGTGCCAGCAGCGGAGAACCCTTCTTGGCGGGGATAAACACCGGGGAGCTGTTTTTT. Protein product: CASSGEPFLAGINTGELFF.